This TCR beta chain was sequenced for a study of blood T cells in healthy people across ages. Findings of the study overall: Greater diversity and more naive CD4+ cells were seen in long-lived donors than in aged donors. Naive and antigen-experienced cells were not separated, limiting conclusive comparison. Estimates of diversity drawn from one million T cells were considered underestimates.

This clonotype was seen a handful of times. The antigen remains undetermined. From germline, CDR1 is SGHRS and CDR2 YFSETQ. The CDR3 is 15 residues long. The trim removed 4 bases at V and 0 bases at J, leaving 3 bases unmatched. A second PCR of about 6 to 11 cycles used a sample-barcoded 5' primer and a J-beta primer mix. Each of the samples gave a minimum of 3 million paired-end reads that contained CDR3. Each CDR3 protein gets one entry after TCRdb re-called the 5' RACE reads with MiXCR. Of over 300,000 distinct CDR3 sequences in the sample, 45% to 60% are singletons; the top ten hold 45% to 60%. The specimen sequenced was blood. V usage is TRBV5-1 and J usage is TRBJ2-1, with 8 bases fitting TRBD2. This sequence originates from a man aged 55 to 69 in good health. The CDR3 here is CASSIGGASYNEQFF. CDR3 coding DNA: TGCGCCAGCAGCATCGGGGGGGCCTCCTACAATGAGCAGTTCTTC.